The present entry profiles one TCR beta chain with its context. This clonotype showed up many times. Its antigen specificity is not known. Base-call qualities are not available, and no considerably larger clone is one nucleotide away. This entry belongs to a study of T cells in Graves' hyperthyroidism and ophthalmopathy (dated by TCRdb to the late 2010s). About the full investigation: Peripheral blood was collected at initial diagnosis, before any treatment. A discovery cohort of fewer than 110 patients, 43 with Graves' ophthalmopathy and fewer than 65 with stable Graves' hyperthyroidism, was used to find distinguishing TCR V-J signatures. Whether ophthalmopathy could be predicted prospectively was tested in an independent validation cohort made up of under 20 hyperthyroidism patients plus 17 patients who later progressed to ophthalmopathy. The roughly 94 discovery patients were randomly divided into training and test sets at a 7:3 ratio. In addition, the study compared T-cell repertoires in thyroid tissue and in blood from five or six Graves' hyperthyroidism patients. After blood sampling, hyperthyroidism patients were treated with methimazole at a starting dose of 30 mg daily, and ophthalmopathy patients were treated with high-dose intravenous methylprednisolone. TCR Vbeta CDR3 sequencing of approximately 140 peripheral blood samples (under 45 ophthalmopathy, under 80 hyperthyroidism and some 17 progressor patients) is reported in the paper.

Inclusive of the bounding cysteine and phenylalanine, the CDR3 is 12 residues long. Left in the record is the CDR3 DNA by itself, 36 bases read in frame from the first base. V was cut back by 1 base and J by 11 bases, leaving a gap of 9 bases between them. The germline V gene specifies SNHLY as CDR1 and FYNNEI as CDR2. Ophthalmopathy patients had moderately to severely active disease, with a Clinical Activity Score of 3 or more, a NOSPECS grade of 4 or more, and a disease duration of less than 3 months. Exclusion was applied to patients with uncontrolled infections, other autoimmune diseases, pregnancy or lactation. Diagnoses were based on clinical symptoms, serum thyroxine and TRAb, thyroid ultrasound and orbital computed tomography. PBMCs were separated from 8 to 10 ml of fresh peripheral blood using Ficoll-Paque density gradient centrifugation. Total RNA was extracted using Trizol reagent, and RNA quality was assessed on an Agilent 2100 Bioanalyzer.

Overall study outcomes, separate from this receptor: Most expanded thyroid clonotypes (frequency above 0.001) were also found in blood, which suggests that blood repertoires may mirror thyroid immune responses. Ophthalmopathy was separated from stable hyperthyroidism by a 13 V-J signature model, with around 88% sensitivity and about 81% specificity obtained in cross-validation and 80%/75% obtained in testing. During validation, the model predicted progression to ophthalmopathy a median of approximately 6.5 months ahead of onset, with around 71% sensitivity and less than 85% specificity. Sample size was not statistically predetermined, and blinding of investigators to group allocation was not performed.

The TCR beta CDR3 regions were amplified from the RNA transcripts. For the first round of RT-PCR on the TCR CDR3, the HTBI primer set was used together with the Qiagen OneStep RT-PCR kit. The libraries were constructed in a second round of multiplex PCR and then size-selected and purified. Sequencing of the libraries was done on an Illumina HiSeq2000 using paired-end 100 bp reads. Per the source publication's procedure: SOAPnuke was used to process the raw data, removing reads that contained adapters or uncalled bases, had a mean Phred below 15, or lacked an exact match to the constant primer or identifier. COPE v1.2.5 was used to merge the high-quality paired reads, and each unique nucleotide sequence was defined as a clonotype. Clonotypes were aligned to IMGT TRBV, TRBD and TRBJ reference segments using MiTCR v1.1. Analysis was restricted to V-J combinations with a frequency above 0.0001, which covered about 99% of repertoires. A TCS score was defined as the ratio of F50 (clonal expansion) to E x V (chaos), with BLOSUM62-based TCRdist applied between CDR3 peptides within each V-J. Welch's t-statistics and random forest reduced 514 V-J features to 13, which were used in a naive Bayes classifier (R e1071). TCRdb trimmed public reads at Q25 via fastp, called clones via MiXCR and kept in-frame beta chains. Identical CDR3 protein sequences are pooled into one entry, listed with their most common genes and DNA. Here the V and J calls rest on TCRdb's processing, not on the authors' analysis. Within this sample are approximately 600,000 distinct CDR3 sequences, with 13% to 15% of them counted one time only. Around 7% of the sample belongs to the ten largest clones.

This receptor chain uses TRBV2 and TRBJ2-1, with the identity of the D gene unclear. This receptor was taken from a woman in her late teens or twenties with Graves' ophthalmopathy. The material sequenced was blood. The DNA sequence is given as TGTGCCAGCAGTGAAGAGGCCAAGAAGCAGTTCTTC. Translated, it reads CASSEEAKKQFF.